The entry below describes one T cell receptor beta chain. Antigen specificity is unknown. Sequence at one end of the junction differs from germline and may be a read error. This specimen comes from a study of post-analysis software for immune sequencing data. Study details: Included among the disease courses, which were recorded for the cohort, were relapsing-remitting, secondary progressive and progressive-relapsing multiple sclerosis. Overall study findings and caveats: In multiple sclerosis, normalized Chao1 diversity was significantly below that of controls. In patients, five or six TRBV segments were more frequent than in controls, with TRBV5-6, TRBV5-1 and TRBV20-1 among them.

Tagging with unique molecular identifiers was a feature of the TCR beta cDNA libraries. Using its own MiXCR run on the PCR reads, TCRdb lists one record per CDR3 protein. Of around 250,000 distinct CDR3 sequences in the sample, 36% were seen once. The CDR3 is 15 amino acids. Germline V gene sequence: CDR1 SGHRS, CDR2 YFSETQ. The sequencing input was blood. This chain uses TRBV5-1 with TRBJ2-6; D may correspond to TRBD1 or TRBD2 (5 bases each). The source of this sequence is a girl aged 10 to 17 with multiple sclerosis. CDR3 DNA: TGCGCCAGCAGCTTGGGTGAGGGACGGGCCAACGTCCGGACTTTC. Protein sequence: CASSLGEGRANVRTF.